The next 26 T cell receptor beta chains were all read from a single sample in a study of vaccination effects on CD4 cells after COVID-19. Sequencing used immunoSEQ multiplex PCR; TCRdb keeps in-frame clones, though not all of them. Of 24,000 or so clones listed, 60% to 80% are singletons. Prior to sequencing, the ViraFEST assay stimulated PBMC with viral peptide pools, which expanded the antigen-specific CD4+ T cells. Upon completion of more than eight days in culture, CD4+ T cells were isolated. Participants each got two BNT162b2 or mRNA-1273 vaccine doses. Their antigens remain unidentified. The sample in question was CD4+ T cells from PBMCs cultured with SARS-CoV-2 spike peptides, obtained after COVID-19 vaccination. The receptors stem from a human donor who received a COVID-19 vaccine.

The chain couples TRBV3-1 (or the pseudogene TRBV3-2) to TRBJ1-1; D is uncertain. V was clipped by 5 bases and J by 1 base, with 8 bases between them. This CDR3 has 13 residues. Germline CDR1 reads LGHDT; CDR2 reads YNNKEL (reference sequence). Written as DNA, the CDR3 is TGTGCCAGCAGCTTCGAACCGAACACTGAAGCTTTCTTT. The encoded protein is CASSFEPNTEAFF.

The V and J genes are TRBV28 and TRBJ2-7; no definite D call. V lost 7 bases and J 0 bases, leaving 7 bases between the germline ends. The V gene's germline CDR1 is MDHEN and CDR2 SYDVKM. The CDR3 totals 12 residues. The DNA for the CDR3 is TGTGCCAGCACAGGAAGCTCCTACGAGCAGTACTTC. Amino acid sequence: CASTGSSYEQYF.

This rearrangement joins TRBV10-3 to TRBJ2-5, with D perhaps TRBD2 (7 bases). The CDR3 has 13 amino acids. CDR1 is ENHRY and CDR2 is SYGVKD in the germline V gene. V was pared by 6 bases and J by 5 bases, with 13 bases between. The CDR3 nucleotides read TGTGCCATCAGGGGGGGGCCGGAGGAGACCCAGTACTTC. Translation gives CAIRGGPEETQYF.

The table lists this clone with a few counts. The V gene is TRBV30, the J gene TRBJ2-5, with 7 positions matching TRBD2. With V trimmed by 0 bases and J by 7 bases, 2 bases remained unmatched. Germline V gene lookup returns CDR1 GTSNPN and CDR2 SVGIG (reference sequence). The CDR3 loop spans 12 amino acids. The CDR3 here is CAWSVGGLTQYF. The CDR3 DNA is TGTGCCTGGAGTGTGGGGGGGTTGACCCAGTACTTC.

This clone appeared a few times. The CDR3 here is CASSYPLTAYEQYF. CDR3 nucleotides: TGTGCCAGCAGTTACCCACTGACAGCTTACGAGCAGTACTTC. V gene TRBV6-2 or TRBV6-3 combines with J gene TRBJ2-7, with D possibly matching TRBD1 (5 bases). Trimming took 2 bases from V and 4 from J, leaving 12 bases between them. The CDR3 loop spans 14 amino acids. Germline CDR1 and CDR2: MNHEY and SVGEGT.

The V and J genes are TRBV5-1 and TRBJ1-1, with TRBD1 identical over 7 bases. Germline V gene data show CDR1 as SGHRS and CDR2 as YFSETQ. This CDR3 spans 13 amino acids. V lost 4 bases to trimming and J lost 7 bases; unmatched junction nucleotides: 7. This CDR3 reads CASSLTGAREAFF. The CDR3 DNA reads TGCGCCAGCAGCCTCACAGGGGCCCGTGAAGCTTTCTTT.

This clone came up a few times. This rearrangement joins TRBV5-8 to TRBJ2-7; D not resolved. Trimming took off 0 bases at V and 3 bases at J, with 4 bases between the two ends. CDR1 is SGHTS and CDR2 is YDEGEE in the germline V gene. The CDR3 spans 12 residues. CDR3 amino acids: CASSLDRYEQYF. The CDR3 nucleotides read TGTGCCAGCAGCTTGGATCGCTACGAGCAGTACTTC.

The rearrangement links TRBV7-9 to TRBJ2-3; D may be TRBD2 (5 bases). Germline V gene lookup returns CDR1 SEHNR and CDR2 FQNEAQ (reference sequence). CDR3 length equals 13 residues. V was pared by 11 bases and J by 3 bases, with 15 bases between. CDR3 amino acids: CAGESLGTDTQYF. DNA for the CDR3: TGTGCCGGGGAGAGTTTAGGGACAGATACGCAGTATTTT.

The gene calls are TRBV19 and TRBJ2-7; TRBD1 is a possible D gene (6 bases). With 5 bases removed from V and 1 base from J, the gap between germline ends came to 12 bases. The germline V gene encodes CDR1 LNHDA and CDR2 SQIVND (reference sequence). CDR3 length: 14 residues. Here the CDR3 DNA reads TGTGCCAGTAGTGAACAGGGAGCATCCTACGAGCAGTACTTC. Its protein product is CASSEQGASYEQYF.

V and J are TRBV5-6 and TRBJ2-3; 8 bases map to TRBD2. Per the germline V gene, CDR1 is SGHDT and CDR2 is YYEEEE. The CDR3 totals 15 residues. V gave up 2 bases and J gave up 6 bases; unmatched junction bases: 8. In DNA form, the CDR3 reads TGTGCCAGCAGCTTTAGAAGCGGGACTAGGGATACGCAGTATTTT. Amino acid sequence: CASSFRSGTRDTQYF.

The rearrangement uses TRBV10-3 and TRBJ1-2; 8 nucleotides line up with TRBD1. Looked up from germline, CDR1 is ENHRY and CDR2 is SYGVKD. The CDR3 consists of 14 residues. The V and J ends lost 3 bases and 7 bases, in that order; junction bases with no gene match: 7. DNA of the CDR3: TGTGCCATCAGTGATGACCAGGGGGCGGGTGGCTACACCTTC. It codes for CAISDDQGAGGYTF.

This clone was seen a single time. This chain links TRBV7-2 with TRBJ2-7; tentative D call: TRBD2 (5 bases). The germline V gene has CDR1 SGHTA and CDR2 FQGNSA. This CDR3 region has 14 residues. V shed 1 base and J shed 3 bases, with 10 bases lying between them. CDR3 region: CASSLGVGNYEQYF. The CDR3 DNA is TGTGCCAGCAGCTTAGGAGTCGGGAACTACGAGCAGTACTTC.

This sequence joins TRBV3-1 (or the pseudogene TRBV3-2) and TRBJ1-5, with D possibly matching TRBD1 (5 bases). V lost 1 base and J 2 bases, leaving 6 bases between the germline ends. Germline V CDR1 and CDR2: LGHDT, YNNKEL (reference sequence). This CDR3 has 14 residues. Written as DNA, the CDR3 is TGTGCCAGCAGCCAAGGGGGACGCAATCAGCCCCAGCATTTT. The encoded protein is CASSQGGRNQPQHF.

The chain recombines TRBV27 with TRBJ2-1; 9 bases are shared with TRBD2. Germline CDR1 is MNHEY and CDR2 is SMNVEV (reference sequence). This CDR3 comprises 14 residues. The V gene end was trimmed by 5 bases and the J gene end by 4 bases; junction bases not matched to a gene: 3. CDR3 in amino acids: CASSRSGGYNEQFF. The CDR3 region has the DNA TGTGCCAGCAGTCGTAGCGGGGGTTACAATGAGCAGTTCTTC.

V gene TRBV14 combines with J gene TRBJ2-1, with 10 bases that match TRBD2. CDR3 length equals 19 residues. The germline V gene encodes CDR1 SGHDN and CDR2 FVKESK. The V gene end was trimmed by 4 bases and the J gene end by 0 bases; junction bases not matched to a gene: 12. CDR3 coding DNA: TGTGCCAGCAGCCGCGCCCCCATAGCGGGGGGATCCTCCTACAATGAGCAGTTCTTC. As protein: CASSRAPIAGGSSYNEQFF. Full variable domain (missing parts from reference TRBV14 and TRBJ2-1): EAGVTQFPSHSVIEKGQTVTLRCDPISGHDNLYWYRRVMGKEIKFLLHFVKESKQDESGMPNNRFLAERTGGTYSTLKVQPAELEDSGVYFCASSRAPIAGGSSYNEQFFGPGTRLTVL.

By sample share, this clone is medium-sized (0.01 to 0.1%). This sequence joins TRBV19 and TRBJ2-1; 8 bases line up with TRBD2. With V trimmed by 3 bases and J by 5 bases, 3 bases remained unmatched. The CDR3 is 14 residues long. Germline assignment: CDR1 LNHDA and CDR2 SQIVND (reference sequence). The CDR3: CASSIRTSNNEQFF. Written as DNA, the CDR3 is TGTGCCAGTAGTATTAGGACTAGCAACAATGAGCAGTTCTTC.

The chain carries TRBV19 and TRBJ2-5; 8 bases map to TRBD1. The CDR3 loop spans 13 amino acids. Per the germline V gene, CDR1 is LNHDA and CDR2 is SQIVND (reference sequence). With 5 bases clipped from V and 4 bases from J, the junction kept 3 bases outside the gene matches. CDR3 DNA sequence: TGTGCCAGTAGTTCCACAGGGGGAGAGACCCAGTACTTC. It translates to CASSSTGGETQYF.

The chain carries TRBV19 and TRBJ1-5; D is undetermined. The CDR3 sequence is 17 residues long. Germline CDR1 reads LNHDA; CDR2 reads SQIVND (reference sequence). V gave up 2 bases and J gave up 6 bases, with 20 bases separating them. This CDR3 reads CASSIRSWPTPSQPQHF. Written as DNA, the CDR3 is TGTGCCAGTAGTATACGCTCGTGGCCAACCCCCAGTCAGCCCCAGCATTTT.

This rearrangement joins TRBV5-1 to TRBJ1-1; unclear D gene. V shed 0 bases and J shed 1 base, with 4 bases lying between them. This CDR3 region has 13 residues. Germline assignment: CDR1 SGHRS and CDR2 YFSETQ. The CDR3 DNA sequence: TGCGCCAGCAGCTTGGAACAGAACACTGAAGCTTTCTTT. Residues: CASSLEQNTEAFF.

This clone appeared a single time. The genes are TRBV7-9 and TRBJ2-5, with TRBD2 matching 10 bases. V lost 1 base and J lost 1; bases outside the gene matches: 3. This CDR3 comprises 16 residues. Germline CDR1 reads SEHNR; CDR2 reads FQNEAQ (reference sequence). Here the CDR3 DNA reads TGTGCCAGCAGCTTAGGAGCGGGGGGGTTCCAAGAGACCCAGTACTTC. Encoded protein: CASSLGAGGFQETQYF.

This sequence joins TRBV7-2 and TRBJ1-1; D is uncertain. The CDR3 consists of 14 residues. Germline CDR1 SGHTA, CDR2 FQGNSA. V gave up 1 base and J gave up 3 bases, with 9 bases separating them. The CDR3 coding sequence is TGTGCCAGCAGCTTAGTGCCAGGAGACACTGAAGCTTTCTTT. This translates into CASSLVPGDTEAFF.

The CDR3 region is CASSPGRNTEAFF. The CDR3 coding sequence is TGTGCCAGCTCACCAGGGAGGAACACTGAAGCTTTCTTT. This rearrangement joins TRBV18 to TRBJ1-1; D not resolved. V lost 2 bases to trimming and J lost 1 base, with 5 bases between them. This CDR3 contains 13 residues. The germline gives CDR1 KGHSH, CDR2 LQKENI.

The chain has TRBV5-4 and TRBJ2-3; 7 bases match TRBD2. This CDR3 has 16 amino acids. Germline values: CDR1 SGHNT, CDR2 YYREEE (reference sequence). Trimming took 4 bases from V and 0 from J; bases not matched to a gene: 8. CDR3 sequence: CASSRPGGGSTDTQYF. CDR3 nucleotides: TGTGCCAGCAGCCGACCTGGGGGGGGAAGCACAGATACGCAGTATTTT.

V usage is TRBV19 and J usage is TRBJ2-3; the D gene is possibly TRBD2 (7 bases). CDR3 length: 15 amino acids. V lost 8 bases and J lost 7, with 22 bases in between. From germline, CDR1 is LNHDA and CDR2 SQIVND (reference sequence). The CDR3 is CASDQGGGLTHTQYF. CDR3 DNA sequence: TGTGCCAGTGACCAAGGGGGGGGGCTGACTCATACGCAGTATTTT.

The chain recombines TRBV2 with TRBJ1-3, with D unresolved. This CDR3 is built from 15 residues. Germline lookup yields CDR1 SNHLY and CDR2 FYNNEI. V was shortened by 2 bases and J by 0 bases, with 8 bases between the two germline ends. The CDR3 region has the DNA TGTGCCAGCAGTGAAAACAGCTTCTCTGGAAACACCATATATTTT. This codes for CASSENSFSGNTIYF.

V usage is TRBV27 and J usage is TRBJ1-3, with 7 bases aligning to TRBD1. The CDR3 loop spans 15 amino acids. J was trimmed by 3 bases and V by 5 bases; bases with no gene match: 7. CDR1 MNHEY and CDR2 SMNVEV come from the germline V gene (reference sequence). CDR3 nucleotide sequence: TGTGCCAGCAGTCTTGAGGGGGCGCGTGGAAACACCATATATTTT. Amino acid sequence: CASSLEGARGNTIYF.